This T cell receptor beta chain was sequenced during a study of type 1 and type 2 diabetes patients. Study observations and caveats: Some HECs seen only in T1D might also appear in more T2D or control samples.

CDR3 length: 13 residues. Trimming shortened V by 7 bases and J by 7 bases, and 17 bases separated the two germline ends. CDR1 and CDR2 from the germline V gene are MDHEN and SYDVKM. The table lists this clonotype with a count of one. Antigen specificity is unknown. Genomic DNA was the PCR template. Amplification of the beta chain CDR3 used 30 forward and 13 reverse multiplex primers. TCRdb re-called the multiplex PCR reads through MiXCR, storing one row per CDR3 protein. The table includes under 300,000 distinct CDR3 sequences, around 47% detected once. Sequencing used peripheral blood mononuclear cells (PBMCs). The sequence derives from a man aged 18 to 29 with type 2 diabetes. This chain links TRBV28 with TRBJ2-7; the D gene is possibly TRBD2 (6 bases). The CDR3 nucleotides read TGTGCCAGCAACAAAGGACCGAGCGGGGAGCAGTACTTC. It codes for CASNKGPSGEQYF.